The source of this T cell receptor beta chain is a study of cytomegalovirus exposure and HLA in healthy donors. Germline V gene data show CDR1 as MNHEY and CDR2 as SMNVEV (reference sequence). This CDR3 is 13 amino acids long. The PCR ran on 60 Vbeta and 13 Jbeta primers. Measured with immunoSEQ multiplex PCR; TCRdb has only the in-frame clones, and not every one. The profile shows 150,000 to 200,000 clones, roughly four fifths of them singletons. Among the donors, all were healthy bone marrow donors. This clonotype originated in a man younger than 35 in good health and CMV-seronegative. Sequencing input: PBMCs. The rearrangement joins TRBV27 to TRBJ2-5; a weak D match, TRBD2 (5 bases). TRBJ2-7 matches the DNA end more closely, so the J call is doubtful. The CDR3 here is CASSFTSSYEQYF. CDR3 coding DNA: TGTGCCAGCAGTTTCACTAGCTCCTACGAGCAGTACTTC.